The 8 T cell receptor beta chains below all came from one sample that was sequenced in a study of cytomegalovirus exposure and HLA in healthy donors. Repertoires were generated with immunoSEQ multiplex PCR, while TCRdb's copy carries only in-frame clones and drops some. The table has 110,000 or so clones, approximately 91% seen once. Source material: PBMCs. Every receptor here comes from a young man in good health and CMV-seropositive.

This CDR3 reads CASSSGDIAMRKTQYF. The CDR3 DNA follows: TGTGCCAGCAGCTCCGGGGACATAGCCATGCGCAAGACCCAGTACTTC. The chain carries TRBV7-7 and TRBJ2-5; the D gene is possibly TRBD1 (6 bases). The V end was cut by 4 bases, the J end by 6 bases, with 21 bases between. CDR1 and CDR2 (germline): SSHAT, FNYEAQ (reference sequence). The CDR3 spans 16 residues.

The chain uses TRBV5-4 and TRBJ2-2; 8 nucleotides agree with TRBD2. Germline CDR1 and CDR2: SGHNT and YYREEE (reference sequence). This CDR3 contains 16 residues. With 4 bases clipped from V and 6 bases from J, the junction kept 11 bases outside the gene matches. As DNA, the CDR3 is TGTGCCAGCAGCCCCCCGGGGGGGGCTTCCCCCGGGGAGCTGTTTTTT. Residues: CASSPPGGASPGELFF.

The rearrangement joins TRBV7-9 to TRBJ2-1; 10 bases are a match to TRBD1. In germline, CDR1 is SEHNR, CDR2 FQNEAQ (reference sequence). The trim removed 4 bases at V and 6 bases at J, leaving 9 bases unmatched. This CDR3 comprises 16 residues. CDR3 nucleotide sequence: TGTGCCAGCAGCTACGAGAGGGACAGGGGAGTCAATGAGCAGTTCTTC. Translating gives CASSYERDRGVNEQFF.

This clone appeared a single time. The J gene is TRBJ2-7, the V gene TRBV27; TRBD2 matches 8 bases. Trimming took 5 bases from V and 3 from J; bases not matched to a gene: 6. Germline-derived CDR1 and CDR2 are MNHEY and SMNVEV (reference sequence). The CDR3 totals 14 residues. The CDR3 region has the DNA TGTGCCAGCAGTCCAGTGGCGGGGGGCTACGAGCAGTACTTC. As protein: CASSPVAGGYEQYF.

The chain carries TRBV5-1 and TRBJ1-1; D is unresolved. V lost 0 bases to trimming and J lost 7 bases, with 10 bases between them. CDR3 size: 13 residues. Germline loops: CDR1 SGHRS, CDR2 YFSETQ. The CDR3 loop reads CASSLEWRGEAFF. The CDR3 DNA follows: TGCGCCAGCAGCTTGGAGTGGCGAGGTGAAGCTTTCTTT.

This clone has just a few counts. The V gene is TRBV27, the J gene TRBJ1-6; D ambiguous. The CDR3 contains 16 residues. Trimming pared 7 bases from V and 0 bases from J, leaving 13 bases between. Germline values: CDR1 MNHEY, CDR2 SMNVEV (reference sequence). CDR3 nucleotide sequence: TGTGCCAGCACAACAGCCCGAAACTCCTATAATTCACCCCTCCACTTT. Translation: CASTTARNSYNSPLHF.

The J gene is TRBJ1-1, the V gene TRBV6-1, with 9 bases identical to TRBD1. Trimming took 3 bases from V and 5 from J; bases not matched to a gene: 7. This CDR3 comprises 15 residues. CDR1 is MNHNS, CDR2 SASEGT, per germline. This CDR3 reads CASSDPGTGRTEAFF. CDR3 in DNA: TGTGCCAGCAGTGACCCCGGGACAGGGAGAACTGAAGCTTTCTTT.

The chain combines TRBV5-4 with TRBJ2-5, with 10 bases fitting TRBD2. V gave up 5 bases and J gave up 4 bases; unmatched junction bases: 8. The CDR3 is 15 amino acids. Germline CDR1 is SGHNT and CDR2 is YYREEE (reference sequence). CDR3 amino acids: CASSPSGGAAETQYF. CDR3 DNA sequence: TGTGCCAGCAGTCCGAGCGGGGGGGCCGCAGAGACCCAGTACTTC.